The clone carrying this T cell receptor beta chain was recorded once. Trimming took 8 bases from V and 5 from J; bases not matched to a gene: 17. From germline, CDR1 is SGHTA and CDR2 FQGNSA. The CDR3 has 16 residues. Alongside a J-beta primer mix, a sample-barcoded 5' primer served in a second PCR lasting roughly 7 to 11 cycles. One entry per CDR3 protein results from TCRdb running MiXCR on the 5' RACE reads. Of roughly 1,800,000 distinct CDR3 sequences listed, around 48% are singletons. The record originates from a study of blood T cells in healthy people across ages. The chain uses TRBV7-2 and TRBJ2-7; TRBD1 matches 8 bases. This receptor was taken from a woman aged 40 to 55 in good health. Sequenced: blood. The DNA of the CDR3 is TGTGCCAGCGGCTCCCCCTATGAAACAGGGGGTGACGAGCAGTACTTC. It encodes CASGSPYETGGDEQYF.